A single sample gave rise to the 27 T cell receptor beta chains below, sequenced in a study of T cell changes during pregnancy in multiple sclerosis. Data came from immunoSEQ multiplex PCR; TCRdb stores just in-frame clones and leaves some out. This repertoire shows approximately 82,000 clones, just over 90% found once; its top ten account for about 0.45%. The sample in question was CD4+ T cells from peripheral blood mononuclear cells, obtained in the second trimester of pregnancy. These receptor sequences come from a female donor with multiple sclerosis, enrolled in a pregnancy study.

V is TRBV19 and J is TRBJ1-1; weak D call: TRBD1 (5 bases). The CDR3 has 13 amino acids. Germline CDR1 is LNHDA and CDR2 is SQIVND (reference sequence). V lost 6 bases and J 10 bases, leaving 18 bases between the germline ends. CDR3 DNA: TGTGCCAGTAGCCCCCCATCACGGGGGTCAGCTTTCTTT. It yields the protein CASSPPSRGSAFF.

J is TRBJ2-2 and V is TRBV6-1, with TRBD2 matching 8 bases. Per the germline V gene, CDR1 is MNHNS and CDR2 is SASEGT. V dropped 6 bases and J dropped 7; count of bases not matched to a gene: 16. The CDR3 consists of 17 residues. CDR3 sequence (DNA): TGTGCCAGCAGCGAAATAACGGGAGGGGGGGTTGTCGGGGAGCTGTTTTTT. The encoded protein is CASSEITGGGVVGELFF.

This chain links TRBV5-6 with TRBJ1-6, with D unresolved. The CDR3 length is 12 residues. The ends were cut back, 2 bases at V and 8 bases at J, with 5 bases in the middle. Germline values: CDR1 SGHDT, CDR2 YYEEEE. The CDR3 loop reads CASSFEYSPLHF. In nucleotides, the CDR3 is TGTGCCAGCAGCTTTGAGTATTCACCCCTCCACTTT.

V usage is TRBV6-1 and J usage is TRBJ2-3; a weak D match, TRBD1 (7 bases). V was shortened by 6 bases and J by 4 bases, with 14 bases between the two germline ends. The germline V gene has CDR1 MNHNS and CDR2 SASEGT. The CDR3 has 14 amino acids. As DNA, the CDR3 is TGTGCCAGCAGGAAAGACAGGGACTCAGATACGCAGTATTTT. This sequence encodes CASRKDRDSDTQYF.

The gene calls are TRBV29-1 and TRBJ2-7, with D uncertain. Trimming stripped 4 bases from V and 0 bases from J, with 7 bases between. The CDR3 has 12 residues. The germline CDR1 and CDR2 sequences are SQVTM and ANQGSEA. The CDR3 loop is CSVGAYSYEQYF. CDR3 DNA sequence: TGCAGCGTTGGGGCATACTCCTACGAGCAGTACTTC.

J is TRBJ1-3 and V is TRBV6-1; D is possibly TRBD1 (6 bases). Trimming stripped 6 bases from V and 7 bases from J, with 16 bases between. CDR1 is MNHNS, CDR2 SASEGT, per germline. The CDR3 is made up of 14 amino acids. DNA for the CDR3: TGTGCCAGCAGGAACAGGGATGGCGGTAACACCATATATTTT. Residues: CASRNRDGGNTIYF.

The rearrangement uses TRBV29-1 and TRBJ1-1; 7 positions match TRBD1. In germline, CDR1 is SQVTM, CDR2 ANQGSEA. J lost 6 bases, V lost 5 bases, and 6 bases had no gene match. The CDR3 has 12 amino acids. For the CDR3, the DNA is TGCAGCGTTCGACAGGGTCGCGCTGAAGCTTTCTTT. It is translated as CSVRQGRAEAFF.

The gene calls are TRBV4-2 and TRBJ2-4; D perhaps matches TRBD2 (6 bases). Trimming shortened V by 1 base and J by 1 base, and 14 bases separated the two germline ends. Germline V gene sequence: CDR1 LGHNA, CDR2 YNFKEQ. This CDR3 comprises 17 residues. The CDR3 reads CASSQVSPGEAKNIQYF. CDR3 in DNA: TGTGCCAGCAGCCAAGTAAGTCCGGGAGAGGCCAAAAACATTCAGTACTTC.

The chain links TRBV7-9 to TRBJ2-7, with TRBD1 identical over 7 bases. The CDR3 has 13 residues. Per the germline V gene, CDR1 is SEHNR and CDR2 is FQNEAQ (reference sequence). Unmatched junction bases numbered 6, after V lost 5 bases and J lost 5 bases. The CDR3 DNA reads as TGTGCCAGCAGCGTGGGACAGTTCAACGAGCAGTACTTC. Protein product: CASSVGQFNEQYF.

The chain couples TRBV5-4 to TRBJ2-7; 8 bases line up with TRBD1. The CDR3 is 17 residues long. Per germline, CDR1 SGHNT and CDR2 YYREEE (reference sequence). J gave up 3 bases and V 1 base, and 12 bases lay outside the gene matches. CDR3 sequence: CASSLPDRVGDGYEQYF. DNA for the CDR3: TGTGCCAGCAGCTTGCCGGACAGGGTAGGTGATGGCTACGAGCAGTACTTC.

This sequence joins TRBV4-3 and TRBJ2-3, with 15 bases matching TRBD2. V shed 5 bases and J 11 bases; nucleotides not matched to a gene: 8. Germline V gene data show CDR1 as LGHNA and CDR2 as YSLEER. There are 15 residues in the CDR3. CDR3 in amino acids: CASSSGLAGGLGQYF. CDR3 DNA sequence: TGCGCCAGCAGCTCCGGACTAGCGGGGGGGCTAGGGCAGTATTTT.

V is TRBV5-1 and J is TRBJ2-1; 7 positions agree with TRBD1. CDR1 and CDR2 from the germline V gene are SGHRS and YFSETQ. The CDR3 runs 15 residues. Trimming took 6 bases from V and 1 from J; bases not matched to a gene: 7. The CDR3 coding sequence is TGCGCCAGCACCCCCGAGGGGGCTTCCTACAATGAGCAGTTCTTC. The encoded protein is CASTPEGASYNEQFF. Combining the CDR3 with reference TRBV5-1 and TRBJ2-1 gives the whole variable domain KAGVTQTPRYLIKTRGQQVTLSCSPISGHRSVSWYQQTPGQGLQFLFEYFSETQRNKGNFPGRFSGRQFSNSRSEMNVSTLELGDSALYLCASTPEGASYNEQFFGPGTRLTVL.

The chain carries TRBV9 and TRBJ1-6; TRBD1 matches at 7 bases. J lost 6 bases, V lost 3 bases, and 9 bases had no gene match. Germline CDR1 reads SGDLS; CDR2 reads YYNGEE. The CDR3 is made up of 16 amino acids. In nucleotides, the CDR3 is TGTGCCAGCAGCGCAGAGGACAGGAGCGCTAATTCACCCCTCCACTTT. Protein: CASSAEDRSANSPLHF.

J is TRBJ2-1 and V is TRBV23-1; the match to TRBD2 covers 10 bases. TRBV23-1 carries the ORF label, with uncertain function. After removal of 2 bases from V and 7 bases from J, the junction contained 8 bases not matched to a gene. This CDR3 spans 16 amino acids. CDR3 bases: TGCGCCAGCAGTCAAGGGGCTAGCGGGAGCCTTAATGAGCAGTTCTTC. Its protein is CASSQGASGSLNEQFF.

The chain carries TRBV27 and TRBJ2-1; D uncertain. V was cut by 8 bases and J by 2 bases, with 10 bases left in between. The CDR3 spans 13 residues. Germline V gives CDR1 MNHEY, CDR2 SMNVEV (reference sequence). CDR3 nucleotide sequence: TGTGCCAGCCACCCGGCGGCCTACAATGAGCAGTTCTTC. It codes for CASHPAAYNEQFF.

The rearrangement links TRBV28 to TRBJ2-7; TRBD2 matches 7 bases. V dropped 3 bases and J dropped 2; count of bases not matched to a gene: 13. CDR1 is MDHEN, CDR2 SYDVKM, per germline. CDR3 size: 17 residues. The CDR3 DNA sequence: TGTGCCAGCAGTTTTTTGGGTAGCGGGTTCTCTACCTACGAGCAGTACTTC. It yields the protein CASSFLGSGFSTYEQYF.

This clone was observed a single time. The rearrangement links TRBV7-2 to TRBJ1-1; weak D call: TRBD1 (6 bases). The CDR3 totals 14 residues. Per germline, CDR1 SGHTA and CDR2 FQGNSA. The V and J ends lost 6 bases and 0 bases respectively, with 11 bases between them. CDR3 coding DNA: TGTGCCAGCAGTATAGGGGGAGTGAACACTGAAGCTTTCTTT. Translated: CASSIGGVNTEAFF.

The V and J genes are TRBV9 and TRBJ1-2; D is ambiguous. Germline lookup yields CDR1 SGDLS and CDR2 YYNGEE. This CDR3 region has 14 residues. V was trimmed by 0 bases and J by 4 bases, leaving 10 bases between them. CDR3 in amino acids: CASSVGPDSYGYTF. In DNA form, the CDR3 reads TGTGCCAGCAGCGTAGGGCCAGATTCCTATGGCTACACCTTC. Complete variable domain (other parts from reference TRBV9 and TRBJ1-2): DSGVTQTPKHLITATGQRVTLRCSPRSGDLSVYWYQQSLDQGLQFLIQYYNGEERAKGNILERFSAQQFPDLHSELNLSSLELGDSALYFCASSVGPDSYGYTFGSGTRLTVV.

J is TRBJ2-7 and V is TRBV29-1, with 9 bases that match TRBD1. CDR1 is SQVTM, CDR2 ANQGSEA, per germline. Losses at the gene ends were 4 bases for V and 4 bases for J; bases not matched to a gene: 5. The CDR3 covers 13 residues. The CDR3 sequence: CSVGRDRDYEQYF. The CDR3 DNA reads TGCAGCGTTGGCCGGGACAGGGATTACGAGCAGTACTTC.

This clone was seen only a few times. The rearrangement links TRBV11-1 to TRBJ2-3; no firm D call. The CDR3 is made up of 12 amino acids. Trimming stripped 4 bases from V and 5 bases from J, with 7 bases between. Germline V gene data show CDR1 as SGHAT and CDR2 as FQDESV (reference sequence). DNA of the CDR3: TGTGCCAGCAGCTCTAGACTAGATACGCAGTATTTT. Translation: CASSSRLDTQYF.

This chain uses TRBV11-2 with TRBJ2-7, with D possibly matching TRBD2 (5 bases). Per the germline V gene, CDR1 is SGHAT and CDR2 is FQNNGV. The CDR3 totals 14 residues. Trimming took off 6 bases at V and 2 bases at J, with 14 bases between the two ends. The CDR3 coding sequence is TGTGCCAGCAGACTCGGGGTCGATCCCTACGAGCAGTACTTC. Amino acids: CASRLGVDPYEQYF.

CDR3 region: CASSLATAQETQYF. CDR3 sequence (DNA): TGTGCCAGCAGCTTAGCGACAGCACAAGAGACCCAGTACTTC. The chain has TRBV7-9 and TRBJ2-5; TRBD1 might be the D (5 bases). The germline CDR1 and CDR2 sequences are SEHNR and FQNEAQ (reference sequence). The CDR3 has 14 residues. V was clipped by 0 bases and J by 2 bases, with 7 bases between them.

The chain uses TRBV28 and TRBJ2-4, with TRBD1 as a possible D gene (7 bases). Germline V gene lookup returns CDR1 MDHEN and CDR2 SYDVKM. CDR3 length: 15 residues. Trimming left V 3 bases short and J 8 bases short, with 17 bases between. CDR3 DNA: TGTGCCAGCAGTTTGCCCCAGGGGGGTTTTGACATTCAGTACTTC. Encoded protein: CASSLPQGGFDIQYF.

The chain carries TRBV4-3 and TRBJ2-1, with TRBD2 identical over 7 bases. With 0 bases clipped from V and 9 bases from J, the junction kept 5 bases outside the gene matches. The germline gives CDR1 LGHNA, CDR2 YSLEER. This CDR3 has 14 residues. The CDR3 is CASSQDLPGGEQFF. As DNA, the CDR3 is TGCGCCAGCAGCCAAGATCTCCCGGGGGGTGAGCAGTTCTTC.

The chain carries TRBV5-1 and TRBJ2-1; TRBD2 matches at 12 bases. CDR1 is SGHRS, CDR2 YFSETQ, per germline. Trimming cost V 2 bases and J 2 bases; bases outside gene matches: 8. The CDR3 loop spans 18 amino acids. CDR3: CASSLGLAGGRTYNEQFF. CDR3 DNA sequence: TGCGCCAGCAGCTTAGGGCTAGCGGGAGGGCGCACCTACAATGAGCAGTTCTTC.

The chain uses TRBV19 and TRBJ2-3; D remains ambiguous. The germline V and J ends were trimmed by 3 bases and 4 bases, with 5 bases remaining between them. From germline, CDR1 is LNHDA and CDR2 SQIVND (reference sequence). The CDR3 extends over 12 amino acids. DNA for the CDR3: TGTGCCAGTAGTATCTCGGCAGATACGCAGTATTTT. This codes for CASSISADTQYF.

As DNA, the CDR3 is TGTGCCATCAGTGCCCAGACAGGGGCCTATGGCTACACCTTC. It translates to CAISAQTGAYGYTF. The chain is built from TRBV10-3 and TRBJ1-2, with 8 nucleotides matching TRBD1. The germline V gene encodes CDR1 ENHRY and CDR2 SYGVKD. Trimming cost V 4 bases and J 4 bases; bases outside gene matches: 5. The CDR3 contains 14 residues.